The text below deals with one T cell receptor (beta chain). Its antigen is still unknown. No qualities accompany the bases; no much larger clone lies one base away. The method behind the library was 5' RACE. These reads were obtained on an Illumina HiSeq 2500. A second about 7 to 11 cycle PCR used a sample-barcoded 5' primer and a J-beta primer mix. A unique molecular identifier was introduced onto each TCR beta cDNA molecule by a template-switch 5' adaptor carrying 12 random nucleotides. Each sample yielded at least 2.5 million CDR3-containing paired-end reads. First-strand cDNA was synthesized from all RNA with the Mint cDNA synthesis kit, primed by a TRBC-specific oligonucleotide. Following uracil-DNA glycosylase treatment, a first 18-cycle PCR with universal primers M1SS and BC2_uni_R was performed on all cDNA. The study's processing was this. For normalization, 1 million high-quality reads, each with a distinct molecular identifier, were randomly selected from each sample. Instead of being binned into consensus sequences, reads with shared molecular identifiers were discarded. MiTCR, set to a Q25 quality threshold and the strictest error-elimination algorithm, was used for CDR3 identification, clonotype clustering and error correction. Lower-bound total TCR beta diversity was estimated with a nonparametric unseen species model using Euler transformation. Clones were called with MiXCR by TCRdb after fastp trimmed the public reads at Q25, and only in-frame beta chains were retained. Rows matching on CDR3 protein sequence are summarized as one entry with the most common DNA and genes. TCRdb, rather than the study authors, made the V and J calls. This sample is represented by over 1,500,000 distinct CDR3 sequences; about 50% of them were singletons. Approximately 2.1% of the sample comes from the top ten.

The data are from a study of blood T cells in healthy people across ages (dated by TCRdb to 2015 to 2017). For the study in its entirety: In model experiments, template switching captured roughly one uniquely barcoded TCR beta cDNA molecule for every two T cells. To track age-related changes in TCR beta repertoire diversity, the study relied on deep sequencing normalized with unique cDNA molecular identifiers. The donors were split into four age groups: young (average around 15 years), middle-aged (roughly 39), aged (roughly 60) and long-lived (over 80). The study analyzed two additional independent replicas of 1 million unique cDNA reads from the same blood draw for two donors, one aged 18 to 30 and one aged 80 or older. To avoid experimental bias, donors of different ages were randomly spread across the sequencing lanes. Overall results and qualifications from the work: Since profiling was done on bulk unsorted PBMCs, naive and antigen-experienced compartments could not be conclusively compared. There was a strong correlation between observed TCR beta diversity and the percentage of naive T cells measured by flow cytometry. Total diversity estimates from one million sequenced T cells were considered lower bounds and underestimates. As age increased, observed TCR beta diversity per million T cells dropped in a roughly linear way, and a significant reduction was already evident by age around 41. Compared with the aged group, the long-lived group had more naive CD4+ T cells, fewer expanded clones and increased TCR diversity, a pattern suggesting age selection. Because donor CMV infection status was unknown, age-related changes in expanded clonotypes were potentially confounded.

Donors were a few dozen systemically healthy Caucasian individuals from Russia aged 6 to 90 years. Each donor gave roughly 9.5 milliliters of peripheral blood, collected into EDTA-treated Vacutainer tubes. Ficoll-Paque density-gradient centrifugation was used to isolate PBMCs, with at least 6 million per sample. Total RNA was extracted from PBMCs with Trizol reagent, with at least 5 micrograms obtained per sample. For every donor, an aliquot of PBMCs went through flow cytometry to measure the percentages of naive CD45RAhigh/CD27high T cells. The CDR3 sequence holds 14 residues, the cysteine and phenylalanine included. The read is trimmed to its CDR3 DNA, 42 bases read in frame from base 1. For this chain, trimming is 5 bases at the V end and 4 bases at the J end, and the number of junction bases without a gene match is 7. From the germline V gene (reference sequence), CDR1 is DFQATT and CDR2 is SNEGSKA.

This TCR derives from a woman in her thirties or forties in good health. The rearranged segments are TRBV20-1 and TRBJ2-7; TRBD2 agrees with 11 junctional bases. The sequenced material came from blood. The CDR3 reads as follows: CSADSGGGVYEQYF. The nucleotides are TGCAGTGCTGATAGCGGGGGGGGCGTTTACGAGCAGTACTTC.